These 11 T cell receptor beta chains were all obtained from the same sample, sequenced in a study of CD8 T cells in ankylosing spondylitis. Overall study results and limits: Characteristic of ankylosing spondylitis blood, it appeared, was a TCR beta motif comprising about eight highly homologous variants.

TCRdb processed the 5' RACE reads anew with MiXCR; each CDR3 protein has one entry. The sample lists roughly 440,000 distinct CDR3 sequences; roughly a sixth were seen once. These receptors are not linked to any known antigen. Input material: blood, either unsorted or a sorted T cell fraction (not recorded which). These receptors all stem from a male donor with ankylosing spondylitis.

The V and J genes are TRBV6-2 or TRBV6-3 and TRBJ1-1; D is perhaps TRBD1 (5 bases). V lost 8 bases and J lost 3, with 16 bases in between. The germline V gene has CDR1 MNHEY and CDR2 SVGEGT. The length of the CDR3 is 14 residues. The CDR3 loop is CASSHWGRDTEAFF. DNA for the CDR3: TGTGCCAGCTCCCATTGGGGCCGTGACACTGAAGCTTTCTTT.

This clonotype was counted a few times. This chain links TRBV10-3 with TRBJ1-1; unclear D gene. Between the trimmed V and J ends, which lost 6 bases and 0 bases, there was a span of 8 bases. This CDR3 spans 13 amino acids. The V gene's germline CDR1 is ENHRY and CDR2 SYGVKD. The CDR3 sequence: CAISRNMNTEAFF. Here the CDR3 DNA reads TGTGCCATCAGCCGAAACATGAACACTGAAGCTTTCTTT.

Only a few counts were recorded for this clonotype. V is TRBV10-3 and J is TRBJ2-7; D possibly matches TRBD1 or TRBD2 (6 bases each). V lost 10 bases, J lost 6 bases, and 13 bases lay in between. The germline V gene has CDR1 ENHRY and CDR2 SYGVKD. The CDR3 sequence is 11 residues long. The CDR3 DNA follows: TGTGCCACAGGGGAGGAAGGCGAGCAGTACTTC. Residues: CATGEEGEQYF.

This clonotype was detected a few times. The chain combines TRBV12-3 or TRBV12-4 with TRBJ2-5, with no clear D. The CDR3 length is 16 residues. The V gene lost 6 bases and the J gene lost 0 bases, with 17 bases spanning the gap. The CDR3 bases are TGTGCCAGCAGCTTACGTGGGATTGCGTACCAAGAGACCCAGTACTTC. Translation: CASSLRGIAYQETQYF.

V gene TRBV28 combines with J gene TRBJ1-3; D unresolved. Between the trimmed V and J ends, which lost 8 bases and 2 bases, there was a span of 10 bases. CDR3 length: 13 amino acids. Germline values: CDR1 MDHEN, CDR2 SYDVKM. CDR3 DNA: TGTGCCAGCCCAGCCCCAACTGGAAACACCATATATTTT. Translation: CASPAPTGNTIYF.

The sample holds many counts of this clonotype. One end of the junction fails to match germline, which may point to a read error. The CDR3 DNA reads TGTGCCAGCAGTTTAGGGGGGGCTGGGGCCAACGTCCTGACTTTC. Amino acids: CASSLGGAGANVLTF. The chain carries TRBV5-1 and TRBJ2-6; a weak D match, TRBD2 (7 bases). The germline V gene has CDR1 SGHRS and CDR2 YFSETQ. The CDR3 spans 15 residues.

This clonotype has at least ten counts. Written as DNA, the CDR3 is TGTGCCAGCAGTTTTCGGGTTAGCACAGATACGCAGTATTTT. Translated, it gives CASSFRVSTDTQYF. The chain combines TRBV12-3 or TRBV12-4 with TRBJ2-3; no reliable D call. This CDR3 spans 14 amino acids. V lost 3 bases, J lost 0 bases, and 7 bases lay in between.

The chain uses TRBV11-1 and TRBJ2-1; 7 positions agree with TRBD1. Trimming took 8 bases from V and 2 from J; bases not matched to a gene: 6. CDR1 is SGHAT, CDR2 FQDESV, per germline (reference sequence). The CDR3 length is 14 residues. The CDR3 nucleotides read TGTGCCAGCGGCACCGGGACAGCCTACAATGAGCAGTTCTTC. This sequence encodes CASGTGTAYNEQFF.

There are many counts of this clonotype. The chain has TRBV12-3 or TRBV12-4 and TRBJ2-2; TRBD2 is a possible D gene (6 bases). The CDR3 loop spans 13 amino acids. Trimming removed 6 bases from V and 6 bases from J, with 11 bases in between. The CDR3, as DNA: TGTGCCAGCAGCCCAAGACTAGCCGGGGAGCTGTTTTTT. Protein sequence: CASSPRLAGELFF.

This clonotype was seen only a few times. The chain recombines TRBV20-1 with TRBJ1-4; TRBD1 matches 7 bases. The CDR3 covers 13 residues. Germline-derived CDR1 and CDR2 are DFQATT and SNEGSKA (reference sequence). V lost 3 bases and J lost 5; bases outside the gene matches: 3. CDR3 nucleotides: TGCAGTGCTAGCACAGGGGCGAATGAAAAACTGTTTTTT. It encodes CSASTGANEKLFF.

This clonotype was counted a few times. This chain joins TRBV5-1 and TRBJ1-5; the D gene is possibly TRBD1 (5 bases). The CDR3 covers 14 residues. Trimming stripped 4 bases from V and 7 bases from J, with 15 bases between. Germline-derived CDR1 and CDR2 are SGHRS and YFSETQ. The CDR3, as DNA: TGCGCCAGCAGCCCCGGTTCCGGGGACCAGCCCCAGCATTTT. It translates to CASSPGSGDQPQHF.